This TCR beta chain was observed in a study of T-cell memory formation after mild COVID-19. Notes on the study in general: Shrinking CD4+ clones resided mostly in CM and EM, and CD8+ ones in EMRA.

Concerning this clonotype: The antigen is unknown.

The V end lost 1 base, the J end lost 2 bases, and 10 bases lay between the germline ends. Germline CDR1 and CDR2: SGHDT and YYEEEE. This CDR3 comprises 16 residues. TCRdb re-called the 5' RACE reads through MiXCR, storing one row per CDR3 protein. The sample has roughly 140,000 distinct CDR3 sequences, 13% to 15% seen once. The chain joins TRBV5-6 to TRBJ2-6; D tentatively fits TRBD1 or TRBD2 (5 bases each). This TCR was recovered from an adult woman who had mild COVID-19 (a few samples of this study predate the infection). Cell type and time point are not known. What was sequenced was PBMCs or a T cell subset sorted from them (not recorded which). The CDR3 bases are TGTGCCAGCAGCTTGACCTGGGGGACTGGGGCCAACGTCCTGACTTTC. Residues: CASSLTWGTGANVLTF.